This TCR beta chain was identified during a study of blood T cell repertoires in COVID-19. About the research overall: Acute and convalescent COVID-19 samples came from the United States, Italy and Spain.

Source study methods: Amplification with reference gene primers provided the estimates of nucleated cell counts. Profiled with immunoSEQ multiplex PCR; TCRdb holds only in-frame clones, not every one. That table supplies the V and J calls and clone size; D and trimming were determined from the DNA. Seen here are about 76,000 clones, around 88% observed once, and the top ten hold around 7.9%. Looked up from germline, CDR1 is SGHRS and CDR2 is YFSETQ. The CDR3 length is 16 residues. V shed 5 bases and J 2 bases; nucleotides not matched to a gene: 4. Sequencing input: peripheral blood. The rearrangement links TRBV5-1 to TRBJ2-5; TRBD2 matches 15 bases. The TCR comes from a man between 25 and 39 years old with acute or convalescent COVID-19. The CDR3 reads CASSPGTSGRQETQYF. The CDR3 coding sequence is TGCGCCAGCAGTCCCGGGACTAGCGGGAGGCAAGAGACCCAGTACTTC. Full variable domain (outside the CDR3, taken from reference TRBV5-1 and TRBJ2-5): KAGVTQTPRYLIKTRGQQVTLSCSPISGHRSVSWYQQTPGQGLQFLFEYFSETQRNKGNFPGRFSGRQFSNSRSEMNVSTLELGDSALYLCASSPGTSGRQETQYFGPGTRLLVL.